Listed below are T cell receptor beta chains from one sample, sequenced in a study of T cells in Graves' hyperthyroidism and ophthalmopathy. One entry per CDR3 protein, called by TCRdb with MiXCR from the multiplex PCR reads. Counted here are hundreds of thousands of distinct CDR3 sequences, roughly 15% occurring once; the ten biggest clones make up 10%. Material for sequencing was blood. These receptors originate from a woman between 18 and 29 years old with Graves' hyperthyroidism. The CDR3 runs from the conserved cysteine through the conserved F or W. D genes are given only for firm matches. Where a row states a size, it is once, few, many or the class of an expanded clone; other rows omit it.

d_call	clone_size	j_call	v_call	cdr3_nt	cdr3_aa
TRBD2	many	TRBJ2-3	TRBV7-2	TGTGCCAGCAGCTTAGAGCCTAGCGGGGGAGGCCCAGATACGCAGTATTTT	CASSLEPSGGGPDTQYF
TRBD2	few	TRBJ2-2	TRBV12-3/TRBV12-4	TGTGCCAGCAGCCCTCCGGGAGGGAGTGCCGGGGAGCTGTTTTTT	CASSPPGGSAGELFF
TRBD2	few	TRBJ2-7	TRBV6-1	TGTGCCAGCAGTTCGGGCGGGAGGGCCGTCCACGAGCAGTACTTC	CASSSGGRAVHEQYF
-	-	TRBJ1-2	TRBV9	TGTGCCAGCAGAAGCGTAGGGGACACGGGCTATGGCTACACCTTC	CASRSVGDTGYGYTF
TRBD2	-	TRBJ2-3	TRBV27	TGTGCCAGCAGTTCCTGGGGGAGGGCCGGTTATGGGGTAGATACGCAGTATTTT	CASSSWGRAGYGVDTQYF
-	many	TRBJ2-3	TRBV5-1	TGCGCCAGCAGCCCCCCGACGGCTAGCACAGATACGCAGTATTTT	CASSPPTASTDTQYF
-	many	TRBJ1-2	TRBV20-1	TGCAGTGCTAGAGATGGGGGTTTTTTCTATGGCTACACCTTC	CSARDGGFFYGYTF
-	many	TRBJ1-1	TRBV11-3	TGTGCCAGCAGTTACGACAGAGACACTGAAGCTTTCTTT	CASSYDRDTEAFF
-	-	TRBJ2-7	TRBV18	TGTGCCAGCTCAAGCTTCTCTTCAGATCTTCCCTACGAGCAGTACTTC	CASSSFSSDLPYEQYF
-	few	TRBJ2-7	TRBV14	TGTGCCAGCAGCCATACGCATGAGACGTTCTTTAAAAGGTCGCAGTACTTC	CASSHTHETFFKRSQYF
-	many	TRBJ2-7	TRBV18	TGTGCCAGCTCACGACAGAGTTCCTACGAGCAGTACTTC	CASSRQSSYEQYF
-	many	TRBJ2-1	TRBV7-8	TGTGCCAGCAGCTCGGGACCAATCAATGAGCAGTTCTTC	CASSSGPINEQFF
-	few	TRBJ2-2	TRBV4-1	TGCGCCAGCGGGCATCACGGTGCCGGGGAGCTGTTTTTT	CASGHHGAGELFF
-	-	TRBJ2-4	TRBV6-1	TGTGCCAGCAGTTTGTCAGGGGCGGTGGCCAAAAACATTCAGTACTTC	CASSLSGAVAKNIQYF
-	few	TRBJ1-1	TRBV15	TGTGCCACCAGCAACGCTCAGGGGACTGAAGCTTTCTTT	CATSNAQGTEAFF
-	few	TRBJ2-2	TRBV6-2/TRBV6-3	TGTGCCAGCAGTTCCGGGGTCACCGGGGAGCTGTTTTTT	CASSSGVTGELFF
-	-	TRBJ1-4	TRBV10-3	TGTGCCATCAGTGGACAGTCGCATGAAAAACTGTTTTTT	CAISGQSHEKLFF
TRBD1	-	TRBJ2-2	TRBV24-1	TGTGCCACCGGTGACCCTCGGGACAGGGGTCCCCGGGAGCTGTTTTTT	CATGDPRDRGPRELFF
-	few	TRBJ2-2	TRBV10-3	TGTGCCATCAAAGGGGGCGGGGACACCGGGGAGCTGTTTTTT	CAIKGGGDTGELFF
-	few	TRBJ2-2	TRBV3-1	TGTGCCAGCAGCCGCATCGGGGTAAACCCCGGGGAGCTGTTTTTT	CASSRIGVNPGELFF
TRBD1	many	TRBJ1-5	TRBV7-9	TGTGCCAGCAGCTTAGAGGGGACAGGGAGGATGTATCAGCCCCAGCATTTT	CASSLEGTGRMYQPQHF
-	few	TRBJ2-1	TRBV29-1	TGCAGCCCACTCTTGGGGCCATGGTTCTTC	CSPLLGPWFF
-	-	TRBJ2-5	TRBV20-1	TGCAGTGCTAGCGTGAGCCGGACCCAGTACTTC	CSASVSRTQYF
-	-	TRBJ2-3	TRBV6-5	TGTGCCAGCAGTATCGACAGGCCCACAGATACGCAGTATTTT	CASSIDRPTDTQYF
-	few	TRBJ2-5	TRBV18	TGTGCCAGCTCACCACAAGGAAGCTCAGAGACCCAGTACTTC	CASSPQGSSETQYF